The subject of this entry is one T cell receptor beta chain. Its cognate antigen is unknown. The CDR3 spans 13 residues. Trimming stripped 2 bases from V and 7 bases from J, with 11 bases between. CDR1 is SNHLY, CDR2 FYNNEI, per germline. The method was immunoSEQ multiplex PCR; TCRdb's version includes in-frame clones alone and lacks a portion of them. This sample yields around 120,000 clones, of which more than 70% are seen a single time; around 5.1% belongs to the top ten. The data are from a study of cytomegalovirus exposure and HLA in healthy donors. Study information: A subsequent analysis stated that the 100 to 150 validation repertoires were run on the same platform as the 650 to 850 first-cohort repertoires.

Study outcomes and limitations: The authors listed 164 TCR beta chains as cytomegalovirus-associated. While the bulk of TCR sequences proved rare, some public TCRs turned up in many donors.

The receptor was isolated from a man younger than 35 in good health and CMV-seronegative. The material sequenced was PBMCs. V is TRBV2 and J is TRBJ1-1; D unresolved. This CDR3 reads CASSETDIYEAFF. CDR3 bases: TGTGCCAGCAGTGAAACTGATATATATGAAGCTTTCTTT.